This T cell receptor beta chain was identified in a study of metastatic and nonmetastatic thyroid tumors. For the study at large: Blood and tumor or nodule tissue repertoires from malignant and benign thyroid patients were compared. Study-wide points: The reported finding was significantly higher TCR beta diversity in malignant thyroid tumors relative to benign nodules, in blood and tumor.

TCRdb reprocessed the PCR reads using MiXCR. The sample lists some 84,000 clones, about 9.1% occurring once. The entire patient cohort was treatment-naive prior to thyroid surgery. This clone was recorded many times. No antigen is known for it. The CDR3 consists of 15 residues. In germline, CDR1 is MNHEY, CDR2 SMNVEV (reference sequence). The V call is TRBV27, the J call TRBJ2-7; 10 nucleotides line up with TRBD1. Sequencing was performed on blood. The clonotype was recovered from a female donor with papillary thyroid cancer or a benign thyroid nodule (not recorded which). Some clones in this sample may be carry-over from other donors' samples. The CDR3 spells CDKRDRGQSSYEQYF. The DNA of the CDR3 is TGTGACAAGAGGGACAGGGGCCAAAGCTCCTACGAGCAGTACTTC.